This TCR beta chain was recovered during a study of identical twins. Unique molecular identifiers were in the cDNA, with template-switch universal primer binding. Using its own MiXCR run on the 5' RACE reads, TCRdb lists one record per CDR3 protein. This sample yields under 250,000 distinct CDR3 sequences, of which 6% to 8.5% are seen a single time; around 5.4% belongs to the top ten. This clonotype has a count of ten or more. Germline V CDR1 and CDR2: SGHTS, YDEGEE. The CDR3 is 16 residues long. Trimming shortened V by 5 bases and J by 5 bases, and 22 bases separated the two germline ends. This sample also belongs to another study, concerning yellow fever vaccine responses in identical twins.

The sequenced material came from CD8+ T cells sorted from blood. The V call is TRBV5-8, the J call TRBJ2-5, with D possibly TRBD2 on 5 matching bases. This clonotype was obtained from a young woman in good health. The CDR3 DNA is TGTGCCAGCAGTTACGCATTAGCCGAGGGCTCGGAGACCCAGTACTTC. Its translation: CASSYALAEGSETQYF. The full variable domain, with the rest looked up from reference TRBV5-8 and TRBJ2-5, is EAGVTQSPTHLIKTRGQQATLRCSPISGHTSVYWYQQALGLGLQFLLWYDEGEERNRGNFPPRFSGRQFPNYSSELNVNALELEDSALYLCASSYALAEGSETQYFGPGTRLLVL.